This T cell receptor (beta chain) was identified in a study of blood T cell repertoires in COVID-19. Study as a whole: Two negative PCRs, clearance, or symptom resolution were required of recovered Cohort 3 donors. PBMCs, B-cell-depleted T cells, or T cells provided the cDNA or gDNA that made up the material.

Original analysis: Counts of nucleated cells, estimated from reference gene primer amplification, were obtained. TCRdb's copy holds only in-frame clones and misses some; the assay was immunoSEQ multiplex PCR. V and J calls plus clone size are reproduced from that table; the DNA served to infer D and trimming. In the table there are about 190,000 clones, about 86% of which are singletons. Self-reported history from a screening survey and questionnaire set each donor's cohort. The TCR originated in a woman in her 40s in a cohort exposed to, infected with or recovered from COVID-19 (not recorded which). Sequencing used PBMCs or T cells enriched from blood (not recorded which).

The CDR3 loop reads CASSLRDRVTDEQYF. CDR3 coding DNA: TGTGCCAGCAGTTTAAGGGACAGGGTGACCGACGAGCAGTACTTC. The V gene is TRBV7-2, the J gene TRBJ2-7; 9 bases map to TRBD1. The CDR3 totals 15 residues. The germline gives CDR1 SGHTA, CDR2 FQGNSA. Unmatched junction bases numbered 11, after V lost 6 bases and J lost 5 bases.